This TCR beta chain was captured in a study of Tregs in tolerant kidney transplant recipients. Findings of the study overall: Expanding Tregs on activated donor B cells appeared to best identify donor-specific TCRbeta clones. Biological reproducibility was not directly addressed, but technical replication error appeared minimal. Findings come from small patient numbers and require larger validation.

Unstimulated Tregs (CD4+CD25+CD127-) and CD4+CD25- non-Tregs were sorted from PBMCs. Sequencing used immunoSEQ multiplex PCR; TCRdb keeps in-frame clones, though not all of them. This repertoire shows roughly 250,000 clones, approximately 83% found once; its top ten account for about 0.64%. Per the germline V gene, CDR1 is MRHNA and CDR2 is SNTAGT. The CDR3 has 15 amino acids. V shed 3 bases and J 7 bases; nucleotides not matched to a gene: 7. Concerning this clone: Its antigen is unidentified.

Sequencing used CD4+ T cells from blood. The chain is built from TRBV6-4 and TRBJ2-1; 9 bases align to TRBD2. The receptor comes from a human donor in good health. The CDR3 spells CASSEPGLAKNEQFF. CDR3 sequence (DNA): TGTGCCAGCAGTGAACCCGGACTAGCGAAGAATGAGCAGTTCTTC.